Below, 18 T cell receptor beta chains from the same sample are listed, as sequenced in a study of human T cells and chemical hapten exposure. TCRdb reprocessed the RACE reads via MiXCR and lists one record per CDR3 protein. The sample includes some 120,000 distinct CDR3 sequences, around 10% of them seen just once. This sample's time point: patch test 1, 2 weeks after DPC sensitization. Stated treatment: therapeutic diphenylcyclopropenone sensitization with weekly scalp DPC. This sample comprised whole blood, obtained in connection with sensitization to the hapten diphenylcyclopropenone (DPC). The receptors stem from a woman aged 45-59 years with alopecia areata. Some clones in this sample may be carry-over from other donors' samples.

The table lists this clonotype with many counts. The chain uses TRBV19 and TRBJ2-1; D ambiguous. This CDR3 comprises 18 residues. Germline V gene sequence: CDR1 LNHDA, CDR2 SQIVND (reference sequence). The V gene lost 0 bases and the J gene lost 4 bases, with 19 bases spanning the gap. The chain's CDR3 is CASSIDPPRPPLYNEQFF. The DNA of the CDR3 is TGTGCCAGTAGTATAGATCCACCCCGCCCTCCGTTGTACAATGAGCAGTTCTTC.

Regarding this clonotype: The junction shows a germline mismatch at one end, possibly a read error. V and J are TRBV2 and TRBJ1-1; D is undetermined. Germline loops: CDR1 SNHLY, CDR2 FYNNEI. The CDR3 length is 11 residues. CDR3: CASSDSVRPCF. As DNA, the CDR3 is TGTGCCAGCAGTGATTCGGTAAGGCCCTGCTTT.

V usage is TRBV7-2 and J usage is TRBJ1-1; weak D call: TRBD1 (5 bases). The CDR3 runs 15 residues. The germline V and J ends were trimmed by 6 bases and 5 bases, with 19 bases remaining between them. Germline V gives CDR1 SGHTA, CDR2 FQGNSA. As DNA, the CDR3 is TGTGCCAGCAGTTCGGGCGGGCAGGGTGGAACTGAAGCTTTCTTT. As protein: CASSSGGQGGTEAFF.

This chain links TRBV3-1 with TRBJ1-3; D unresolved. Trimming left V 5 bases short and J 8 bases short, with 13 bases between. The CDR3 loop spans 13 amino acids. CDR1 is LGHDT and CDR2 is YNNKEL in the germline V gene (reference sequence). CDR3 loop: CASSSRGPDTIYF. The CDR3 nucleotides read TGTGCCAGCAGCTCGAGAGGGCCAGACACCATATATTTT.

In its sample, this clonotype was seen many times. This chain uses TRBV12-3 or TRBV12-4 with TRBJ2-7, with 11 nucleotides matching TRBD1. J gave up 3 bases and V 4 bases, and 2 bases lay outside the gene matches. The CDR3 is 14 residues long. CDR3 DNA: TGTGCCAGCAGTTATGGGACAGGGGGCTACGAGCAGTACTTC. It encodes CASSYGTGGYEQYF.

This chain connects TRBV15 to TRBJ1-6; 7 bases match TRBD1. The CDR3 loop spans 15 amino acids. The germline CDR1 and CDR2 sequences are LNHNV and YYDKDF (reference sequence). With 2 bases clipped from V and 7 bases from J, the junction kept 5 bases outside the gene matches. CDR3 residues: CATSRTGERNSPLHF. The DNA for the CDR3 is TGTGCCACCAGCAGAACAGGGGAACGGAATTCACCCCTCCACTTT.

In this sample, this clonotype turned up a few times. The chain recombines TRBV28 with TRBJ2-7, with a possible D match to TRBD2 (6 bases). The CDR3 contains 14 residues. Trimming shortened V by 2 bases and J by 3 bases, and 11 bases separated the two germline ends. CDR1 is MDHEN and CDR2 is SYDVKM in the germline V gene. CDR3 nucleotides: TGTGCCAGCAGTTTAGGGACTTTTAACTACGAGCAGTACTTC. Translation: CASSLGTFNYEQYF. Full variable domain (remainder filled in from reference TRBV28 and TRBJ2-7): DVKVTQSSRYLVKRTGEKVFLECVQDMDHENMFWYRQDPGLGLRLIYFSYDVKMKEKGDIPEGYSVSREKKERFSLILESASTNQTSMYLCASSLGTFNYEQYFGPGTRLTVT.

V gene TRBV27 combines with J gene TRBJ1-1; D gene unclear. Trimming removed 3 bases at V and 5 bases at J, with 10 bases between. CDR3 size: 13 residues. Germline V gene lookup returns CDR1 MNHEY and CDR2 SMNVEV (reference sequence). CDR3 coding DNA: TGTGCCAGCAGTTTCCGGGAAAGGACTGAAGCTTTCTTT. Its translation: CASSFRERTEAFF.

This sequence joins TRBV6-6 and TRBJ2-3; D remains ambiguous. Germline V gene data show CDR1 as MNHNY and CDR2 as SVGAGI (reference sequence). Trimming removed 3 bases at V and 4 bases at J, with 14 bases between. The CDR3 extends over 15 amino acids. CDR3 DNA sequence: TGTGCCAGCAGTTATGTGGCGGCCGTGGCAGATACGCAGTATTTT. Translating gives CASSYVAAVADTQYF.

The CDR3 DNA follows: TGTGCCAGCAGAACTCAGGGGGCAGATACGCAGTATTTT. Its translation is CASRTQGADTQYF. The chain recombines TRBV28 with TRBJ2-3, with 7 bases identical to TRBD1. Trimming took 6 bases from V and 4 from J; bases not matched to a gene: 4. Germline V gene sequence: CDR1 MDHEN, CDR2 SYDVKM. The CDR3 is 13 residues long.

This clonotype was picked up many times. This chain uses TRBV12-3 or TRBV12-4 with TRBJ1-2; perhaps TRBD1 as D (5 bases). Deletions cut 2 bases from V and 6 bases from J, with 16 bases between. The CDR3 sequence is 15 residues long. This chain's CDR3 is CASSLLEGKVDGYTF. The CDR3 DNA follows: TGTGCCAGCAGTTTACTGGAGGGGAAAGTCGATGGCTACACCTTC.

This clonotype was detected ten times or more. The gene calls are TRBV28 and TRBJ1-1; D possibly corresponds to TRBD1 (5 bases). The CDR3 runs to 12 residues. Between the trimmed V and J ends, which lost 2 bases and 10 bases, there was a span of 11 bases. CDR1 is MDHEN, CDR2 SYDVKM, per germline. CDR3 DNA sequence: TGTGCCAGCAGTTTACAGGGATTGATAGCTTTCTTT. It encodes CASSLQGLIAFF. The whole variable domain, remainder taken from reference TRBV28 and TRBJ1-1, is DVKVTQSSRYLVKRTGEKVFLECVQDMDHENMFWYRQDPGLGLRLIYFSYDVKMKEKGDIPEGYSVSREKKERFSLILESASTNQTSMYLCASSLQGLIAFFGQGTRLTVV.

The chain has TRBV7-2 and TRBJ2-5; D unresolved. The V gene lost 5 bases and the J gene lost 5 bases, with 9 bases spanning the gap. Germline CDR1 SGHTA, CDR2 FQGNSA. This CDR3 contains 12 residues. The CDR3 sequence: CASSLSLETQYF. DNA for the CDR3: TGTGCCAGCAGCCTCAGCCTGGAGACCCAGTACTTC. The whole variable domain, filled in from reference TRBV7-2 and TRBJ2-5, reads GAGVSQSPSNKVTEKGKDVELRCDPISGHTALYWYRQSLGQGLEFLIYFQGNSAPDKSGLPSDRFSAERTGGSVSTLTIQRTQQEDSAVYLCASSLSLETQYFGPGTRLLVL.

This clonotype has just a few counts. The chain has TRBV28 and TRBJ1-6; D is undetermined. Looked up from germline, CDR1 is MDHEN and CDR2 is SYDVKM. V dropped 3 bases and J dropped 7 bases, with 16 bases sitting between them. The length of the CDR3 is 16 residues. CDR3 in DNA: TGTGCCAGCAGTTTTCCCCTCCCCGCATTGAATTCACCCCTCCACTTT. This gives the protein CASSFPLPALNSPLHF.

This clonotype occurred a few times. This sequence joins TRBV11-2 and TRBJ2-3, with 8 nucleotides matching TRBD1. V lost 4 bases to trimming and J lost 3 bases; unmatched junction nucleotides: 3. This CDR3 spans 14 amino acids. Germline CDR1 and CDR2: SGHAT and FQNNGV. The CDR3 coding sequence is TGTGCCAGCAGCTCGGACAGGGTTACAGATACGCAGTATTTT. It specifies CASSSDRVTDTQYF.

This clonotype occurred a few times. The chain joins TRBV5-1 to TRBJ2-1; 7 bases match TRBD1. V was clipped by 2 bases and J by 1 base; unmatched bases: 3. In germline, CDR1 is SGHRS, CDR2 YFSETQ. CDR3 length equals 15 residues. The CDR3 loop is CASSFRTGSYNEQFF. The CDR3 DNA reads TGCGCCAGCAGCTTCAGGACAGGTTCCTACAATGAGCAGTTCTTC.

This clonotype was picked up a small number of times. V gene TRBV28 combines with J gene TRBJ2-7; D is undetermined. Looked up from germline, CDR1 is MDHEN and CDR2 is SYDVKM. The CDR3 spans 14 residues. Trimming left V 3 bases short and J 0 bases short, with 9 bases between. The CDR3, as DNA: TGTGCCAGCAGTTTCCAGGCCCCCTCCTACGAGCAGTACTTC. Protein: CASSFQAPSYEQYF.

This clonotype turned up a few times. The chain is built from TRBV5-8 and TRBJ1-1, with D perhaps matching TRBD1 (5 bases). V was pared by 0 bases and J by 0 bases, with 12 bases between. The length of the CDR3 is 16 residues. Germline V gene lookup returns CDR1 SGHTS and CDR2 YDEGEE. The CDR3 reads CASSLGRGRLNTEAFF. As DNA, the CDR3 is TGTGCCAGCAGCTTGGGTCGGGGACGGTTGAACACTGAAGCTTTCTTT.